The next 22 T cell receptor beta chains were all read from a single sample in a study of blood T cell repertoires in COVID-19. This table comes from immunoSEQ multiplex PCR, and its TCRdb copy is limited to in-frame clones, with some not included. The sample has a few hundred thousand clones; 87% are singletons. The specimen sequenced was PBMCs or T cells enriched from blood (not recorded which). The source of these receptors is a woman younger than 45 who had recovered from COVID-19.

This chain links TRBV5-6 with TRBJ1-2; TRBD1 might be the D (6 bases). Between the trimmed V and J ends, which lost 3 bases and 4 bases, there was a span of 16 bases. The CDR3 covers 15 residues. CDR1 is SGHDT, CDR2 YYEEEE, per germline. The CDR3 region is CASSSGTRFGYGYTF. The CDR3, as DNA: TGTGCCAGCAGCTCCGGGACAAGATTCGGCTATGGCTACACCTTC.

V usage is TRBV19 and J usage is TRBJ1-1; D may be TRBD1 (6 bases). Between the trimmed V and J ends, which lost 7 bases and 2 bases, there was a span of 14 bases. CDR1 and CDR2 from the germline V gene are LNHDA and SQIVND (reference sequence). The CDR3 spans 14 residues. CDR3 sequence: CASTDRSINTEAFF. In nucleotides, the CDR3 is TGTGCCAGTACCGACAGGTCGATTAACACTGAAGCTTTCTTT.

The V call is TRBV9, the J call TRBJ1-5; D might be TRBD1 (6 bases). This CDR3 is built from 14 residues. Germline CDR1 SGDLS, CDR2 YYNGEE. Trimming removed 3 bases from V and 3 bases from J, with 10 bases in between. In nucleotides, the CDR3 is TGTGCCAGCAGCGCGACAGGCAACAATCAGCCCCAGCATTTT. It translates to CASSATGNNQPQHF.

The rearrangement uses TRBV2 and TRBJ1-2; 8 nucleotides match TRBD1. There are 15 residues in the CDR3. Germline trimming cut 4 bases from V and 4 bases from J; bases unmatched to any gene: 8. The V gene's germline CDR1 is SNHLY and CDR2 FYNNEI. The CDR3: CASSVDRQGTYGYTF. The CDR3 region has the DNA TGTGCCAGCAGTGTAGACAGACAGGGGACCTATGGCTACACCTTC.

The chain uses TRBV5-8 and TRBJ1-5; 7 bases line up with TRBD1. The V gene's germline CDR1 is SGHTS and CDR2 YDEGEE. The V gene end was trimmed by 0 bases and the J gene end by 5 bases; junction bases not matched to a gene: 5. This CDR3 is 15 amino acids long. The CDR3 reads CASSLGQGVDQPQHF. The CDR3 bases are TGTGCCAGCAGCTTGGGGCAGGGGGTGGATCAGCCCCAGCATTTT. The variable domain in full, with the rest retrieved from reference TRBV5-8 and TRBJ1-5, is EAGVTQSPTHLIKTRGQQATLRCSPISGHTSVYWYQQALGLGLQFLLWYDEGEERNRGNFPPRFSGRQFPNYSSELNVNALELEDSALYLCASSLGQGVDQPQHFGDGTRLSIL.

The rearrangement joins TRBV4-2 to TRBJ1-5; D unresolved. The germline gives CDR1 LGHNA, CDR2 YNFKEQ. V was clipped by 5 bases and J by 9 bases, with 5 bases between them. The CDR3 is 10 amino acids. CDR3 protein: CASSTRPQHF. The CDR3 DNA reads as TGTGCCAGCAGCACCAGGCCCCAGCATTTT.

The chain couples TRBV10-3 to TRBJ2-3; maybe TRBD1 (5 bases). The CDR3 sequence is 14 residues long. Per the germline V gene, CDR1 is ENHRY and CDR2 is SYGVKD. V was shortened by 6 bases and J by 2 bases, with 12 bases between the two germline ends. This CDR3 reads CAIRQGAITDTQYF. The CDR3 DNA reads as TGTGCCATCAGGCAGGGCGCTATCACAGATACGCAGTATTTT.

V and J are TRBV29-1 and TRBJ2-5; the D gene is possibly TRBD1 (6 bases). V lost 4 bases and J 5 bases, leaving 17 bases between the germline ends. Germline CDR1 reads SQVTM; CDR2 reads ANQGSEA. There are 14 residues in the CDR3. CDR3 amino acids: CSVGYRVNSETQYF. The CDR3, as DNA: TGCAGCGTTGGGTACAGGGTTAACTCGGAGACCCAGTACTTC.

This rearrangement joins TRBV21-1 to TRBJ2-7; the table's D call, TRBD1, has no DNA check behind it. TRBV21-1 is termed a pseudogene. The CDR3 is made up of 12 amino acids. In DNA form, the CDR3 reads TGTGCCAAAAGACAGGCAGGAGGCGAGCAGTACTTC. Its translation: CAKRQAGGEQYF.

In this sample, this clone turned up once. This chain uses TRBV5-1 with TRBJ2-5; tentatively, D is TRBD2 (6 bases). The V gene's germline CDR1 is SGHRS and CDR2 YFSETQ. CDR3 length: 14 residues. V lost 1 base to trimming and J lost 2 bases, with 9 bases between them. CDR3 nucleotides: TGCGCCAGCAGCTTGAATAGCGGTCAAGAGACCCAGTACTTC. Its protein product is CASSLNSGQETQYF.

This chain uses TRBV29-1 with TRBJ1-2; 9 nucleotides agree with TRBD1. With 3 bases clipped from V and 4 bases from J, the junction kept 12 bases outside the gene matches. CDR1 is SQVTM and CDR2 is ANQGSEA in the germline V gene. CDR3 length equals 16 residues. DNA for the CDR3: TGCAGCGTTGAGGCCCTGACAGGGGGAAGGTCCTATGGCTACACCTTC. This codes for CSVEALTGGRSYGYTF.

CDR3 in DNA: TGCGCCAGCAGCCAAGAGGCGGGGGCCGGAGATACGCAGTATTTT. The encoded protein is CASSQEAGAGDTQYF. The rearrangement links TRBV4-1 to TRBJ2-3; tentative D call: TRBD2 (7 bases). Germline-derived CDR1 and CDR2 are MGHRA and YSYEKL. Trimming pared 0 bases from V and 5 bases from J, leaving 12 bases between. The CDR3 covers 15 residues.

V is TRBV12-5 and J is TRBJ2-2; 7 bases are shared with TRBD2. This CDR3 region has 16 residues. The J segment lost 2 bases and the V segment lost 1 base, leaving 4 bases of the junction unmatched. Germline V gene data show CDR1 as LGHNT and CDR2 as FRNRAP. The CDR3 DNA sequence: TGTGCTAGTGGTTTGGCGGGACTACTAAACACCGGGGAGCTGTTTTTT. Translated, it gives CASGLAGLLNTGELFF.

The J gene is TRBJ2-2, the V gene TRBV7-3; 7 positions agree with TRBD2. This CDR3 comprises 18 residues. Trimming at V came to 2 bases and at J to 3 bases, leaving 12 bases not matched to a gene. Germline-derived CDR1 and CDR2 are SGHTA and FQGTGA. This CDR3 reads CASSLAHGVRGYTGELFF. The CDR3 bases are TGTGCCAGCAGCTTAGCCCACGGAGTGCGGGGGTACACCGGGGAGCTGTTTTTT.

This clone was counted a single time. The V call is TRBV4-3, the J call TRBJ2-7, with a possible D match to TRBD1 (6 bases). Trimming shortened V by 0 bases and J by 4 bases, and 13 bases separated the two germline ends. Per germline, CDR1 LGHNA and CDR2 YSLEER. This CDR3 is built from 15 residues. The chain's CDR3 is CASSQDFRGPYEQYF. The CDR3 DNA is TGCGCCAGCAGCCAAGATTTCAGGGGTCCATACGAGCAGTACTTC.

This clone was picked up one time. CDR3 sequence reads: CASSQPGTGGYGYTF. As DNA, the CDR3 is TGTGCCAGCAGCCAACCCGGGACAGGGGGCTATGGCTACACCTTC. The chain recombines TRBV14 with TRBJ1-2, with 11 bases matching TRBD1. J was trimmed by 4 bases and V by 2 bases; bases with no gene match: 3. This CDR3 is built from 15 residues. Germline V CDR1 and CDR2: SGHDN, FVKESK.

This sequence joins TRBV6-2 or TRBV6-3 and TRBJ2-3, with 8 bases that match TRBD2. The V segment lost 2 bases and the J segment 3 bases; nucleotides outside the gene matches: 4. The CDR3 consists of 15 residues. CDR1 MNHEY and CDR2 SVGEGT come from the germline V gene. CDR3 sequence: CASSYRGGGTDTQYF. The CDR3 nucleotides are TGTGCCAGCAGTTACAGGGGCGGGGGGACAGATACGCAGTATTTT.

The chain uses TRBV15 and TRBJ1-2; D perhaps matches TRBD1 (5 bases). The V and J ends lost 6 bases and 4 bases respectively, with 18 bases between them. Germline V gene lookup returns CDR1 LNHNV and CDR2 YYDKDF (reference sequence). This CDR3 contains 15 residues. The CDR3 sequence: CATRRGDMGGYGYTF. The CDR3 nucleotides read TGTGCCACCAGGAGGGGCGACATGGGGGGCTATGGCTACACCTTC.

Points on this clone: The same CDR3 is also encoded by other DNA sequences in this sample. The chain is built from TRBV30 and TRBJ2-2; no reliable D call. This CDR3 is built from 13 residues. Trimming took off 0 bases at V and 5 bases at J, with 7 bases between the two ends. The germline V gene has CDR1 GTSNPN and CDR2 SVGIG (reference sequence). The CDR3 protein is CAWSVSVTGELFF. Here the CDR3 DNA reads TGTGCCTGGAGTGTTTCCGTTACCGGGGAGCTGTTTTTT.

J is TRBJ2-7 and V is TRBV5-4, with D possibly being TRBD2 (6 bases). CDR3 size: 14 residues. Trimming cost V 1 base and J 6 bases, with 14 bases left between them. CDR1 SGHNT and CDR2 YYREEE come from the germline V gene (reference sequence). CDR3: CASSLHGGEREQYF. Here the CDR3 DNA reads TGTGCCAGCAGCTTGCACGGGGGAGAACGCGAGCAGTACTTC.

The CDR3 sequence is CASSSDPLGTGNEKLFF. In nucleotides, the CDR3 is TGCGCCAGCAGCTCCGACCCACTCGGGACAGGGAATGAAAAACTGTTTTTT. The chain carries TRBV5-1 and TRBJ1-4, with TRBD1 identical over 9 bases. Per the germline V gene, CDR1 is SGHRS and CDR2 is YFSETQ. CDR3 length: 17 amino acids. Germline trimming cut 3 bases from V and 5 bases from J; bases unmatched to any gene: 11.

This clone has more than one count but fewer than ten. The chain has TRBV5-1 and TRBJ1-1, with 7 bases fitting TRBD1. From germline, CDR1 is SGHRS and CDR2 YFSETQ. This CDR3 contains 15 residues. J was trimmed by 2 bases and V by 6 bases; bases with no gene match: 10. CDR3 nucleotides: TGCGCCAGCACCCCGGGGACAGCGGAAAACACTGAAGCTTTCTTT. This sequence encodes CASTPGTAENTEAFF.